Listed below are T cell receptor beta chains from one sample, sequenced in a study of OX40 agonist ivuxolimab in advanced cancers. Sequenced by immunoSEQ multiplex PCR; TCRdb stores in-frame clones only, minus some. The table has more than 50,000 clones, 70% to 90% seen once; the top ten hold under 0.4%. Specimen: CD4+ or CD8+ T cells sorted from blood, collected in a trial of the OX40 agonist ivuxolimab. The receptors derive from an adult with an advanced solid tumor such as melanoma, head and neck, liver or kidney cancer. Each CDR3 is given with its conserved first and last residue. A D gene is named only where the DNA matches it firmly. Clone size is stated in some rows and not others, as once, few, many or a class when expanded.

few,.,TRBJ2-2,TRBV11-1,TGTGCCAGCAGGGAGCTAACGGGCTTGAACACCGGGGAGCTGTTTTTT,CASRELTGLNTGELFF
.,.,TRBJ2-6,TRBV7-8,TGTGCCAGCAGCTTAGTCGGGCTGGATTTCTCTGGGGCCAACGTCCTGACTTTC,CASSLVGLDFSGANVLTF
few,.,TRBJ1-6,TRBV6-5,TGTGCCAGCAGATCCGGGGGCGCGTATAATTCACCCCTCCACTTT,CASRSGGAYNSPLHF
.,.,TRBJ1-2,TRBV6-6,TGTGCCAGCAGTTGGGGGGAAGGGTCCCAAAACTATGGCTACACCTTC,CASSWGEGSQNYGYTF
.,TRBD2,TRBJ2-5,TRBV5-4,TGTGCCAGCAGCTTGGGTAGCGCTAGCGGGGCCGGGGAGACCCAGTACTTC,CASSLGSASGAGETQYF
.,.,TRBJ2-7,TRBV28,TGTGCCAGCAGTCCGAGACTCTACGAGCAGTACTTC,CASSPRLYEQYF
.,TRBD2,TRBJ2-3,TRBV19,TGTGCCAGTATGGTTGCCGGGACCCTGGGATTGTCTAGCGGGGGGGCAGATACGCAGTATTTT,CASMVAGTLGLSSGGADTQYF
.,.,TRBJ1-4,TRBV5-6,TGTGCCAGCAGCGGCTCGATCGATGAAAAACTGTTTTTT,CASSGSIDEKLFF
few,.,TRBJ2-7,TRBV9,TGTGCCAGCAGCATCGACGGGAGTAAGACCTACGAGCAGTACTTC,CASSIDGSKTYEQYF
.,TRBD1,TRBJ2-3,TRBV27,TGTGCCAGCAGTTTGGCGACAGGGAGAGGGGATACGCAGTATTTT,CASSLATGRGDTQYF
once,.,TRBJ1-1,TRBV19,TGTGCCAGTAGTATAGGGAGACAGAACACTGAAGCTTTCTTT,CASSIGRQNTEAFF
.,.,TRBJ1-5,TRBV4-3,TGCGCCAGCAGCCAGGAATTAGGAGTCAATCAGCCCCAGCATTTT,CASSQELGVNQPQHF
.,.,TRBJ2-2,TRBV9,TGTGCCAGCAGCGTAGAACGACTTTACACCGGGGAGCTGTTTTTT,CASSVERLYTGELFF
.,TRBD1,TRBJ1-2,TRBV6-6,TGTGCCAGCAGTCCACAGGGGGAAGTTGGCTACACCTTC,CASSPQGEVGYTF
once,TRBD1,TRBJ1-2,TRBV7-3,TGTGCCAGCAGCGGACGAGACAGGGGTCAAGGGGGCTACACCTTC,CASSGRDRGQGGYTF
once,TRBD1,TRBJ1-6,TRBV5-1,TGCGCCAGCAGCTTGCTCATTACAGGGGAATCACCCCTCCACTTT,CASSLLITGESPLHF
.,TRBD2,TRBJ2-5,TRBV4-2,TGTGCCAGCAGCCCGCCCCCACGCGGGACTAGCGGGGGGGTCTTCCAAGAGACCCAGTACTTC,CASSPPPRGTSGGVFQETQYF
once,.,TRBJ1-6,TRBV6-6,TGTGCCAGCACCCGGGGTTCACCCCTCCACTTT,CASTRGSPLHF
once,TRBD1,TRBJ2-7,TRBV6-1,TGTGCCAGCAGGGGGACAGGACTCTACGAGCAGTACTTC,CASRGTGLYEQYF
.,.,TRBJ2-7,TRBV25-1,TGTGCCAGCAGTGGCGCGGGTAAGAACGAGCAGTACTTC,CASSGAGKNEQYF
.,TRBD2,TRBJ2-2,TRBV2,TGTGCCAGCTGGACTAGCGGGGGGCGTCCCGGGGAGCTGTTTTTT,CASWTSGGRPGELFF
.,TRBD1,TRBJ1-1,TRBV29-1,TGCAGCGTCAAGGAGGGGGCTGGCACTGAAGCTTTCTTT,CSVKEGAGTEAFF
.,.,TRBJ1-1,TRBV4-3,TGCGCCAGCAGCCAAGATGGGGGCTCGGGCACTGAAGCTTTCTTT,CASSQDGGSGTEAFF
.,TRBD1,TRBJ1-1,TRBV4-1,TGCGCCAGCAGCCAAGTCCACGGGACAGTGAACACTGAAGCTTTCTTT,CASSQVHGTVNTEAFF
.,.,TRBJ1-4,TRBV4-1,TGCGCCAGCAGCCAAGTCCGGGGGACTAATGAAAAACTGTTTTTT,CASSQVRGTNEKLFF
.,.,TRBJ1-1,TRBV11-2,TGTGCCAGCAGCTTAGTAGGAAAAACTGAAGCTTTCTTT,CASSLVGKTEAFF
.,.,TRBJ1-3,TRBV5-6,TGTGCCAGCAGCTCATCGACCGGTCCCTCTGGAAACACCATATATTTT,CASSSSTGPSGNTIYF
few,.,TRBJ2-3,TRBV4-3,TGCGCCAGCAGCCAAGGCTGGGGCCGTCGAGATACGCAGTATTTT,CASSQGWGRRDTQYF
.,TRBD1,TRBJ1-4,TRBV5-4,TGTGCCAGCAGCTTGGCGGACAGGGGTCGCGAAAAACTGTTTTTT,CASSLADRGREKLFF
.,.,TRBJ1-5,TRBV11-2,TGTGCCAGCAGCGCAGAAGGGGTTCCCAATCAGCCCCAGCATTTT,CASSAEGVPNQPQHF
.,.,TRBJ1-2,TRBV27,TGTGCCAGCAGTTTTGGGGCGGGGGGAAGGAGCTATGGCTACACCTTC,CASSFGAGGRSYGYTF
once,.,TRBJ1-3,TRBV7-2,TGTGCCAGCAGCTTAGGTCCAGGCGCTGGAAACACCATATATTTT,CASSLGPGAGNTIYF
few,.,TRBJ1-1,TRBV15,TGTGCCACCAGCAGAGGTGGGAAGACTACAGCTGAAGCTTTCTTT,CATSRGGKTTAEAFF
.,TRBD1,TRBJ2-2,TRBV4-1,TGCGCCAGCAGAGAGGGGACAGGGGAGACCGGGGAGCTGTTTTTT,CASREGTGETGELFF
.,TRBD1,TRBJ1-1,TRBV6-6,TGTGCCAGCGTGACAGGGGGGGGCGCTGAGAACACTGAAGCTTTCTTT,CASVTGGGAENTEAFF
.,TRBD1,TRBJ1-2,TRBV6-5,TGTGCCAGCATTAACCCTTGGACAGGGGGAGGCTACACCTTC,CASINPWTGGGYTF
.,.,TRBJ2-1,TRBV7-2,TGTGCCAGCAGCTTAAGGGACGCCTCCTACAATGAGCAGTTCTTC,CASSLRDASYNEQFF
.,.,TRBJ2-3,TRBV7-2,TGTGCCAGCAGACGAGGGCAGGGAGATACGCAGTATTTT,CASRRGQGDTQYF
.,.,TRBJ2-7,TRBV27,TGTGCCAGCAGTGATTTTGACGAGCAGTACTTC,CASSDFDEQYF
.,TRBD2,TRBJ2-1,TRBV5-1,TGCGCCAGCAGGCCGGGGGGGCAGAGCAATGAGCAGTTCTTC,CASRPGGQSNEQFF
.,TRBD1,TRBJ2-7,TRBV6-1,TGTGCCAGCACCATCTCCGGGGACAGCTCCTACGAGCAGTACTTC,CASTISGDSSYEQYF
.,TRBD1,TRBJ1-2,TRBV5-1,TGCGCCAGCAGCTTGTCGAGGACAGGGTATTACTATGGCTACACCTTC,CASSLSRTGYYYGYTF